This T cell receptor (beta chain) was sequenced for a study of shared clonotypes between healthy human individuals. Losses at the gene ends were 1 base for V and 2 bases for J; bases not matched to a gene: 2. The CDR3 has 15 residues. The V gene's germline CDR1 is LNHDA and CDR2 SQIVND (reference sequence). The method was immunoSEQ multiplex PCR; TCRdb's version includes in-frame clones alone and lacks a portion of them. Found here are some 2.1 million clones, 90% to 95% of them singletons; the top ten hold approximately 0.13%. Healthy and HIV-negative, the adult donors had no recent acute infections or vaccinations. The authors divided CD4+ cells into CD45RA+ naive and CD45RA-negative memory subsets. The table lists this clone with a few counts.

The chain employs TRBV19 and TRBJ1-2, with 9 bases that match TRBD1. The sample taken for sequencing was naive CD4+ T cells sorted from blood. Subset in this sample: CD45RA+ positively selected. The source of this sequence is a man aged 18 to 29 in good health. This CDR3 reads CASSIGDRVNYGYTF. CDR3 bases: TGTGCCAGTAGTATAGGGGACAGGGTGAACTATGGCTACACCTTC.